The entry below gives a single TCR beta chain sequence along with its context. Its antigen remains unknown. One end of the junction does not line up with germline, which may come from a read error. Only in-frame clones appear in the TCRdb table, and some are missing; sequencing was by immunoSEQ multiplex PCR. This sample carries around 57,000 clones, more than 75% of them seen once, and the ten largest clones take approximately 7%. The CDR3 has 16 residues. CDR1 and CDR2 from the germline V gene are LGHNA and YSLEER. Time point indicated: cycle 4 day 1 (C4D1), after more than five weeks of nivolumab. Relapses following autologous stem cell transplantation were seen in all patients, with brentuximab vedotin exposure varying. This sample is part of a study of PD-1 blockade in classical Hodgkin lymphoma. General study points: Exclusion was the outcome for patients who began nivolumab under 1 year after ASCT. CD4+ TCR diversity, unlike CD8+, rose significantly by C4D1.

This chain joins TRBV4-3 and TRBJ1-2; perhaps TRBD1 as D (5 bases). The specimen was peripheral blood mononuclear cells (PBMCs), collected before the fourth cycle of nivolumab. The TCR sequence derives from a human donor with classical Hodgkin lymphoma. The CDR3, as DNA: TGCGCCAGCAGTCAAGAAGTCTTCGGGGGGTACGATGGCTACACCTTC. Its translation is CASSQEVFGGYDGYTF.